This entry is about one TCR beta chain. The data are from a study of Ad26.COV2.S vaccination and SARS-CoV-2 variants. Looked up from germline, CDR1 is MNHEY and CDR2 is SMNVEV (reference sequence). V lost 3 bases and J lost 0; bases outside the gene matches: 10. The CDR3 is 19 residues long. Produced via immunoSEQ multiplex PCR; TCRdb's table is partial and in-frame only. The table has about 400,000 clones, around 91% seen once. Regarding treatment: around 19 received Ad26.COV2.S at low or high dose, single or two shots; five or six received placebo; per-sample allocation not given. Day 63 after the first injection of vaccine or placebo was the sampling time.

Sequenced material: peripheral blood, taken in a trial of Ad26.COV2.S vaccine versus placebo. This TCR was sampled from a person between 18 and 65 years old who received the Ad26.COV2.S COVID-19 vaccine or a placebo. J is TRBJ2-6 and V is TRBV27; 8 bases match TRBD1. The CDR3 loop reads CASSFSSGTGPSGANVLTF. The CDR3 region has the DNA TGTGCCAGCAGTTTTTCCTCCGGGACAGGCCCCTCTGGGGCCAACGTCCTGACTTTC.